The 5 T cell receptor beta chains listed next were all sequenced from one sample in a study of lung T cells in sarcoidosis with Löfgren's syndrome (dated by TCRdb to the late 2010s). Sequencing relied on an Illumina MiSeq. TCRdb passed the public sequencing reads through fastp at Q25 and MiXCR, retaining productive beta sequences. Under each unique CDR3 protein, matching rows form one entry showing the most common genes and DNA. The sample has tens of thousands of distinct CDR3 sequences on record, about 20% of them singletons. The ten most abundant clones make up 2% to 2.5% of the sample. Sequencing input: CD4+ T cells from PBMCs. These receptors originate from a human donor with sarcoidosis (Löfgren's syndrome or another form), or a control subject (not recorded which).

This clonotype was recorded at least ten times. The chain joins TRBV6-1 to TRBJ2-7; TRBD1 aligns across 9 bases. The length of the CDR3 is 14 residues. V was pared by 5 bases and J by 4 bases, with 6 bases of the junction left unmatched. Looked up from germline, CDR1 is MNHNS and CDR2 is SASEGT. The CDR3: CASSFGQGMYEQYV. The CDR3 DNA sequence: TGTGCCAGCAGTTTCGGACAGGGGATGTACGAGCAGTACGTC.

The chain combines TRBV2 with TRBJ2-4; 9 bases are a match to TRBD1. The trim removed 6 bases at V and 9 bases at J, leaving 9 bases unmatched. Germline lookup yields CDR1 SNHLY and CDR2 FYNNEI. The CDR3 runs 14 residues. CDR3 protein: CASREDRGLLIQYF. As DNA, the CDR3 is TGTGCCAGCAGGGAGGACAGGGGATTGCTCATTCAGTACTTC.

The chain couples TRBV14 to TRBJ2-5, with TRBD2 matching over 14 bases. V lost 4 bases to trimming and J lost 7 bases; unmatched junction nucleotides: 8. The CDR3 covers 16 residues. Germline CDR1 reads SGHDN; CDR2 reads FVKESK. The CDR3 reads CASSPGLAGGRVTQYF. In nucleotides, the CDR3 is TGTGCCAGCAGCCCCGGACTAGCGGGAGGACGGGTGACCCAGTACTTC.

The genes are TRBV12-3 or TRBV12-4 and TRBJ1-2; D is ambiguous. The CDR3 contains 12 residues. The V gene lost 4 bases and the J gene lost 7 bases, with 10 bases spanning the gap. CDR3: CASSYFKGGYTF. CDR3 DNA sequence: TGTGCCAGCAGTTATTTCAAGGGTGGCTACACCTTC.

This clonotype was counted at least ten times. V is TRBV27 and J is TRBJ2-5; perhaps TRBD2 as D (5 bases). CDR1 and CDR2 (germline): MNHEY, SMNVEV (reference sequence). This CDR3 has 14 residues. The ends were cut back, 6 bases at V and 3 bases at J, with 14 bases in the middle. The CDR3 region has the DNA TGTGCCAGCAGGGGTCGGCTCGGGGAAGAGACCCAGTACTTC. This translates into CASRGRLGEETQYF.